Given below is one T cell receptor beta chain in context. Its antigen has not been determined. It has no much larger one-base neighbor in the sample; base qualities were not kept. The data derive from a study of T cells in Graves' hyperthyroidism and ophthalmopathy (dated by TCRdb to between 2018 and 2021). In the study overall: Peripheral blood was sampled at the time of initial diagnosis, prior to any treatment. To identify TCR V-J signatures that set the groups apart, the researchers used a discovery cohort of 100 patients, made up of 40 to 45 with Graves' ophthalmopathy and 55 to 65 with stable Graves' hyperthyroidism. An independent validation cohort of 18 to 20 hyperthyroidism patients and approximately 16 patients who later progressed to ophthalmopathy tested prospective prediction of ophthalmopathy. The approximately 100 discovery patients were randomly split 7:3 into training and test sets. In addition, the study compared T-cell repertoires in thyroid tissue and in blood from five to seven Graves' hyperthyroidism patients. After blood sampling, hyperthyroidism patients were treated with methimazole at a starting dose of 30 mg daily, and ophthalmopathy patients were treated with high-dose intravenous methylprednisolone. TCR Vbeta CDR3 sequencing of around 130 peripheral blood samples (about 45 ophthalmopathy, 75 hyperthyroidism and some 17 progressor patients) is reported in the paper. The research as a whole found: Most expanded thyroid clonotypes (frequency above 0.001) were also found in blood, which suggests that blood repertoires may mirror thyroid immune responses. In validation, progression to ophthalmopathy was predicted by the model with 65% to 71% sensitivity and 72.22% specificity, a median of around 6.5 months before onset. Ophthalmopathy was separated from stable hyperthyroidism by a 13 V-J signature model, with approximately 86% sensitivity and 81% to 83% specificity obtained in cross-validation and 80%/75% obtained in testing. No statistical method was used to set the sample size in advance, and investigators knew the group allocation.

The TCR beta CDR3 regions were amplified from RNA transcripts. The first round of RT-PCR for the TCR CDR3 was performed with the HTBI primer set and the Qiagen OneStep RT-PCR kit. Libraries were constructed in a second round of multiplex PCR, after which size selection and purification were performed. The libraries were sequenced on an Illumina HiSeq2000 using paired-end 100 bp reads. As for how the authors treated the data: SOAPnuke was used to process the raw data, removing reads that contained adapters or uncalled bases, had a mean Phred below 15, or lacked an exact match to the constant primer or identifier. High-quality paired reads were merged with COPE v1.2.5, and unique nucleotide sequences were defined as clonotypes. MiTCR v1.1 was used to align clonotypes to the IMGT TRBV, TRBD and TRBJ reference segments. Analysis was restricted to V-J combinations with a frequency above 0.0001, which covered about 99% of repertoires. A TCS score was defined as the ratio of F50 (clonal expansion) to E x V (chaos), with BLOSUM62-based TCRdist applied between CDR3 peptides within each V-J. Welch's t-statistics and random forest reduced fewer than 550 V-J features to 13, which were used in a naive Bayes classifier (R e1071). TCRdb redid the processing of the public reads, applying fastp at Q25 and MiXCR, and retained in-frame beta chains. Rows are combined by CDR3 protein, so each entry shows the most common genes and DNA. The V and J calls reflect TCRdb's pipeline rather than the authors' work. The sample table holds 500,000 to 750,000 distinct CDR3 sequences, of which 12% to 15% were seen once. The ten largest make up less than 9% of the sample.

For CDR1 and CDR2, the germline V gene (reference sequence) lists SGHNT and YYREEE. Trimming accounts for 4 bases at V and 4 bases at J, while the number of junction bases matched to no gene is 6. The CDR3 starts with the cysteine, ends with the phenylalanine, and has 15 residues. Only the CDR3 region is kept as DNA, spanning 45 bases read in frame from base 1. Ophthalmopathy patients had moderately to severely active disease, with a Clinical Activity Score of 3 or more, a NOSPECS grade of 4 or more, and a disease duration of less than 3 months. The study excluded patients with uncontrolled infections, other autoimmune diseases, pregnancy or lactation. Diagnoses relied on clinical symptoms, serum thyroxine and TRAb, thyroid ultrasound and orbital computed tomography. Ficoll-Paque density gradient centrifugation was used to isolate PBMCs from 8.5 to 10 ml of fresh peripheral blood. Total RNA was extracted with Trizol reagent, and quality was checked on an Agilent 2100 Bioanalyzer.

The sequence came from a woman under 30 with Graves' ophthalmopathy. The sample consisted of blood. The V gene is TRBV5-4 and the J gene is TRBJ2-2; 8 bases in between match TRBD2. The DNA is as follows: TGTGCCAGCAGCACAAAGGGACTAGGCACCGGGGAGCTGTTTTTT. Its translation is CASSTKGLGTGELFF.